The 21 T cell receptor beta chains in this list originate from one sample, sequenced in a study of PD-1 blockade in classical Hodgkin lymphoma (dated by TCRdb to the early 2020s). The sample's time point, from its label and the paper: cycle 4 day 1 (C4D1), after less than seven weeks of nivolumab. Every trial patient had relapsed after autologous stem cell transplantation, and cohorts A, B and C differed in prior brentuximab vedotin exposure. CD4+ T cells were purified from thawed PBMCs by magnetic negative selection with a Miltenyi CD4+ T cell isolation kit. Library preparation employed the immunoSEQ multiplex PCR assay. TCRdb retrieved this table from immuneACCESS and kept in-frame rearrangements only. Not all clones are present; in checked studies, unresolved V genes account for under half, and no reason is known for the remainder. The sample table contains tens of thousands of clones; only one count was recorded for 80% to 90% of them. 0.5% to 0.65% of the sample belongs to the ten largest clones.

The sample here was CD4+ T cells from blood, taken before the fourth cycle of nivolumab. The receptors stem from a human donor with classical Hodgkin lymphoma.

This clone was observed once. The V and J genes are TRBV6-5 and TRBJ2-1, with 11 bases matching TRBD2. With V trimmed by 8 bases and J by 6 bases, 6 bases remained unmatched. Germline V CDR1 and CDR2: MNHEY, SVGAGI. The CDR3 length is 14 residues. CDR3 sequence (DNA): TGTGCCAGCGGGAATCTAGCGGGGGGCAATGAGCAGTTCTTC. This sequence encodes CASGNLAGGNEQFF.

The chain joins TRBV11-2 to TRBJ2-7; D perhaps matches TRBD2 (6 bases). The CDR3 totals 14 residues. The germline CDR1 and CDR2 sequences are SGHAT and FQNNGV. V was cut by 5 bases and J by 4 bases, with 15 bases left in between. The CDR3 nucleotides read TGTGCCAGCAGCCAGGCCCCGACTAGATACGAGCAGTACTTC. Translation: CASSQAPTRYEQYF.

The chain links TRBV18 to TRBJ2-1, with a weak D call TRBD2 (5 bases). Germline lookup yields CDR1 KGHSH and CDR2 LQKENI. The CDR3 is made up of 13 amino acids. V was cut by 5 bases and J by 6 bases, with 11 bases left in between. The CDR3 spells CASSSLASNEQFF. In nucleotides, the CDR3 is TGTGCCAGCTCATCTCTAGCAAGCAATGAGCAGTTCTTC.

V and J are TRBV5-1 and TRBJ1-1; D unresolved. CDR1 and CDR2 from the germline V gene are SGHRS and YFSETQ. The CDR3 totals 13 residues. V shed 4 bases and J shed 5 bases, with 12 bases lying between them. The CDR3 loop reads CASSAQHGTEAFF. Here the CDR3 DNA reads TGCGCCAGCAGCGCACAGCACGGTACTGAAGCTTTCTTT.

This clone came up once. The chain employs TRBV25-1 and TRBJ2-7; weak D call: TRBD1 (6 bases). Germline V gene sequence: CDR1 MGHDK, CDR2 SYGVNS. The CDR3 is made up of 14 amino acids. Deletions cut 5 bases from V and 0 bases from J, with 11 bases between. The DNA for the CDR3 is TGTGCCAGCAGTTATGGACAGATCTCCTACGAGCAGTACTTC. Residues: CASSYGQISYEQYF.

With respect to this clone: Other DNA sequences in this sample translate to the same CDR3. This rearrangement joins TRBV5-5 to TRBJ1-5, with 7 bases lining up with TRBD1. V gave up 2 bases and J gave up 5 bases; unmatched junction bases: 1. The CDR3 is 13 amino acids. The germline gives CDR1 SGHKS, CDR2 YYEKEE (reference sequence). This CDR3 is CASSLQGHQPQHF. The CDR3 DNA follows: TGTGCCAGCAGCTTACAGGGGCATCAGCCCCAGCATTTT.

This sequence joins TRBV5-1 and TRBJ2-7, with D perhaps being TRBD1 or TRBD2 (5 bases each). The CDR3 spans 15 residues. Germline CDR1 is SGHRS and CDR2 is YFSETQ. V gave up 0 bases and J gave up 0 bases, with 10 bases separating them. In nucleotides, the CDR3 is TGCGCCAGCAGCTTGGTGGGGGAGTTCTCCTACGAGCAGTACTTC. The encoded protein is CASSLVGEFSYEQYF.

The V call is TRBV5-1, the J call TRBJ2-6; D not resolved. Germline lookup yields CDR1 SGHRS and CDR2 YFSETQ. V was trimmed by 4 bases and J by 1 base, leaving 6 bases between them. The CDR3 consists of 14 residues. This CDR3 is CASSLASGANVLTF. CDR3 in DNA: TGCGCCAGCAGCCTCGCGTCTGGGGCCAACGTCCTGACTTTC.

This chain joins TRBV5-6 and TRBJ1-1; 8 positions agree with TRBD1. There are 15 residues in the CDR3. V lost 4 bases, J lost 3 bases, and 8 bases stayed unmatched. The V gene's germline CDR1 is SGHDT and CDR2 YYEEEE. CDR3: CASSPRRTGYTEAFF. CDR3 bases: TGTGCCAGCAGCCCGCGGCGGACAGGGTACACTGAAGCTTTCTTT.

The rearrangement joins TRBV28 to TRBJ1-6; 7 bases match TRBD1. The CDR3 runs 17 residues. CDR1 and CDR2 (germline): MDHEN, SYDVKM. Trimming removed 5 bases from V and 11 bases from J; junction bases left unmatched: 18. The CDR3 sequence is CASSLRTGPIPMAPLHF. The DNA for the CDR3 is TGTGCCAGCAGTCTGAGGACAGGACCCATCCCGATGGCACCCCTCCACTTT.

The CDR3 DNA reads TGTGCCAGCAGCTCCGTATGGCGATGGCAAGAGACCCAGTACTTC. As protein: CASSSVWRWQETQYF. The rearrangement uses TRBV5-6 and TRBJ2-5; D remains ambiguous. The CDR3 consists of 15 residues. The V end lost 3 bases, the J end lost 2 bases, and 14 bases lay between the germline ends. CDR1 and CDR2 from the germline V gene are SGHDT and YYEEEE.

V is TRBV30 and J is TRBJ2-7, with 10 positions matching TRBD1. In germline, CDR1 is GTSNPN, CDR2 SVGIG (reference sequence). This CDR3 contains 14 residues. The trim removed 0 bases at V and 6 bases at J, leaving 5 bases unmatched. CDR3 loop: CAWSVRQGAGEQYF. For the CDR3, the DNA is TGTGCCTGGAGTGTAAGACAGGGGGCCGGCGAGCAGTACTTC.

This chain joins TRBV2 and TRBJ2-3; D call uncertain. The CDR3 consists of 15 residues. V dropped 2 bases and J dropped 4 bases, with 13 bases sitting between them. CDR1 and CDR2 (germline): SNHLY, FYNNEI. CDR3 DNA sequence: TGTGCCAGCAGTGAAAGGTGGAGTCCCCCAGATACGCAGTATTTT. Amino acid sequence: CASSERWSPPDTQYF.

The chain joins TRBV6-6 to TRBJ2-5; unclear D gene. Matching the DNA end better, TRBJ2-7 makes the J call doubtful. This CDR3 has 14 residues. Germline V gene sequence: CDR1 MNHNY, CDR2 SVGAGI (reference sequence). The CDR3 here is CASSYSAESYEQYF. In DNA, the CDR3 is TGTGCCAGCAGTTACTCCGCAGAGTCCTACGAGCAGTACTTC.

The rearrangement uses TRBV27 and TRBJ1-4; D not certain. CDR1 and CDR2 (germline): MNHEY, SMNVEV (reference sequence). Trimming shortened V by 3 bases and J by 6 bases, and 14 bases separated the two germline ends. The CDR3 sequence is 15 residues long. Here the CDR3 reads CASSFRPRIDEKLFF. Written as DNA, the CDR3 is TGTGCCAGCAGTTTTCGTCCCAGGATAGATGAAAAACTGTTTTTT. The full variable domain, rest sourced from reference TRBV27 and TRBJ1-4, is EAQVTQNPRYLITVTGKKLTVTCSQNMNHEYMSWYRQDPGLGLRQIYYSMNVEVTDKGDVPEGYKVSRKEKRNFPLILESPSPNQTSLYFCASSFRPRIDEKLFFGSGTQLSVL.

In DNA form, the CDR3 reads TGTGCCAGCAGTTTACACGGGCCTTCTACCTACGAGCAGTACTTC. Protein sequence: CASSLHGPSTYEQYF. V is TRBV5-5 and J is TRBJ2-7; D not resolved. The CDR3 contains 15 residues. Germline V gene sequence: CDR1 SGHKS, CDR2 YYEKEE (reference sequence). V lost 5 bases to trimming and J lost 2 bases, with 17 bases between them.

The rearrangement links TRBV5-6 to TRBJ1-6, with no clear D. This CDR3 has 14 amino acids. Trimming cost V 2 bases and J 6 bases, with 9 bases left between them. Germline loops: CDR1 SGHDT, CDR2 YYEEEE. CDR3 bases: TGTGCCAGCAGCTTAAGGGTTACTAATTCACCCCTCCACTTT. This encodes CASSLRVTNSPLHF.

The chain carries TRBV18 and TRBJ1-5; a possible D gene is TRBD1 (5 bases). Germline V CDR1 and CDR2: KGHSH, LQKENI. CDR3 length equals 15 residues. Trimming stripped 2 bases from V and 2 bases from J, with 10 bases between. The CDR3 nucleotides read TGTGCCAGCTCACCAGGGGGGTCGGGCAATCAGCCCCAGCATTTT. Translating gives CASSPGGSGNQPQHF.

This clone turned up a few times. This chain uses TRBV19 with TRBJ1-1; D ambiguous. The V gene's germline CDR1 is LNHDA and CDR2 SQIVND (reference sequence). V was clipped by 3 bases and J by 0 bases, with 8 bases between them. The CDR3 extends over 14 amino acids. CDR3 region: CASSIVNVNTEAFF. CDR3 sequence (DNA): TGTGCCAGTAGTATCGTCAACGTGAACACTGAAGCTTTCTTT.

V usage is TRBV7-2 and J usage is TRBJ2-7; D is possibly TRBD1 or TRBD2 (5 bases each). The CDR3 is 15 residues long. The germline gives CDR1 SGHTA, CDR2 FQGNSA. The V gene lost 5 bases and the J gene lost 5 bases, with 19 bases spanning the gap. The CDR3 protein is CASSQTGTPGNEQYF. The DNA of the CDR3 is TGTGCCAGCAGCCAAACCGGGACCCCGGGCAACGAGCAGTACTTC.

This clone was observed a single time. The CDR3 nucleotides read TGTGCCAGCAGCCCGACCGGCTACAATGAGCAGTTCTTC. This gives the protein CASSPTGYNEQFF. This chain connects TRBV9 to TRBJ2-1; D uncertain. Trimming took off 4 bases at V and 3 bases at J, with 8 bases between the two ends. Germline assignment: CDR1 SGDLS and CDR2 YYNGEE. The CDR3 covers 13 residues.